What follows describes a single T cell receptor beta chain. Antigen specificity is unknown. The record originates from a study of T cells in localized non-small cell lung cancer. Trimming took 7 bases from V and 5 from J, leaving 24 bases between them. The CDR3 has 17 residues. Germline values: CDR1 ENHRY, CDR2 SYGVKD. Repertoires were generated with immunoSEQ multiplex PCR, while TCRdb's copy carries only in-frame clones and drops some. In the table there are around 140,000 clones, around 89% of which are singletons. Overall study results and limits: A median of 57 of the top 100 tumor clones appeared in adjacent lung, which was paired and uninvolved. Higher adjacent-lung clonality was associated with shorter survival. Adjacent uninvolved lung tissue had the highest T cell clonality, exceeding tumor. Sequencing covered just one tumor region, so heterogeneity cannot be ruled out.

The chain employs TRBV10-3 and TRBJ2-1; either TRBD1 or TRBD2 may supply D (5 bases each). The TCR comes from a female donor at least 60 years old with stage I lung adenocarcinoma. The material sequenced was peripheral blood, taken before any cancer treatment. The CDR3 nucleotides read TGTGCCATCACCCGAGGGGTAGAGAATCTTAAAGACAATGAGCAGTTCTTC. Its translation: CAITRGVENLKDNEQFF.